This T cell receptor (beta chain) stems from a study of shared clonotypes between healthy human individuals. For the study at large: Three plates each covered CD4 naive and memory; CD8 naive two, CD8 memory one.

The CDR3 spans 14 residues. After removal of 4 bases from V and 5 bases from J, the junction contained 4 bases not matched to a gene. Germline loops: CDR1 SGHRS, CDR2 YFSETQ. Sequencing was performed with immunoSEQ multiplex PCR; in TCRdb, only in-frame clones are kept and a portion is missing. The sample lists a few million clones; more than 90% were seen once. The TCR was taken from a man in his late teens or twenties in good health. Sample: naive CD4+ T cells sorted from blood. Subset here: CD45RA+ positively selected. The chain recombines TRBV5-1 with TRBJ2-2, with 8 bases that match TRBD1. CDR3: CASSPGGRTGELFF. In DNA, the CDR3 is TGCGCCAGCAGCCCAGGGGGCCGGACCGGGGAGCTGTTTTTT. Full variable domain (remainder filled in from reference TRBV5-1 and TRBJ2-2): KAGVTQTPRYLIKTRGQQVTLSCSPISGHRSVSWYQQTPGQGLQFLFEYFSETQRNKGNFPGRFSGRQFSNSRSEMNVSTLELGDSALYLCASSPGGRTGELFFGEGSRLTVL.